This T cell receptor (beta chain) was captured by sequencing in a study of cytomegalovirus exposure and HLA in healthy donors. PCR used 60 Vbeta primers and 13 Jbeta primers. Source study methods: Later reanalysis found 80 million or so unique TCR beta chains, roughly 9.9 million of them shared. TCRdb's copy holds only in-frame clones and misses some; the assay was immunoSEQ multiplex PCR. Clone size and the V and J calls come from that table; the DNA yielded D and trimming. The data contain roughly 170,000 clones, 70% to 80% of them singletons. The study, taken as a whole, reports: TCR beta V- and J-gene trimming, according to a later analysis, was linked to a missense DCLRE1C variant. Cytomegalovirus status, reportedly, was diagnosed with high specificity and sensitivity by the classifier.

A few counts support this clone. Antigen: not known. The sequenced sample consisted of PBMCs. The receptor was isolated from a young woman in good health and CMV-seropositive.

In DNA form, the CDR3 reads TGTGCCAGCACCATTCCCGCGGATACGCAGTATTTT. It translates to CASTIPADTQYF. The chain carries TRBV7-8 and TRBJ2-3; D call uncertain. V was trimmed by 7 bases and J by 6 bases, leaving 11 bases between them. Germline assignment: CDR1 SGHVS and CDR2 FQNEAQ. The CDR3 has 12 amino acids. Complete variable domain (other parts from reference TRBV7-8 and TRBJ2-3): GAGVSQSPRYKVAKRGQDVALRCDPISGHVSLFWYQQALGQGPEFLTYFQNEAQLDKSGLPSDRFFAERPEGSVSTLKIQRTQQEDSAVYLCASTIPADTQYFGPGTRLTVL.